The source of this T cell receptor (beta chain) is a study of cytomegalovirus exposure and HLA in healthy donors. The PCR was carried out with 60 Vbeta primers and 13 Jbeta primers. The data were produced by immunoSEQ multiplex PCR, yet TCRdb's version contains in-frame clones alone and is incomplete. The sample holds 99,000 or so clones, roughly 79% seen once. This CDR3 region has 16 residues. V was clipped by 1 base and J by 6 bases, with 16 bases between them. The V gene's germline CDR1 is LGHNT and CDR2 FRNRAP. The receptor was isolated from a male donor in good health and CMV-seronegative. The material sequenced was PBMCs. V gene TRBV12-5 combines with J gene TRBJ2-1, with TRBD2 as a possible D gene (6 bases). In DNA, the CDR3 is TGTGCTAGTGGTTTGGCCACGGGAGAGTTCAGCAATGAGCAGTTCTTC. It codes for CASGLATGEFSNEQFF.